The sequence of this T cell receptor beta chain was determined in a study of identifying expanded T cells in peripheral blood. Study conclusions and caveats: Differentially abundant clones: about 1.2 between replicates, about 15 at around 2 weeks, less than 25 at four. Approximately two-week clone count variance significantly increased as total template count grew.

No infections or other immune events were documented during collection. Here immunoSEQ multiplex PCR was the method, and the copy in TCRdb shows in-frame clones only, minus some. The data hold roughly 130,000 clones, with approximately 86% observed a single time. As concerns this clone: What it binds is not known.

The trim removed 2 bases at V and 3 bases at J, leaving 4 bases unmatched. The CDR3 totals 15 residues. Per the germline V gene, CDR1 is MNHEY and CDR2 is SVGAGI. Sequenced material: blood. The clonotype comes from a person between 18 and 75 years old in good health. The chain has TRBV6-5 and TRBJ2-7, with 10 bases lining up with TRBD2. Here the CDR3 DNA reads TGTGCCAGCAGTTACGTGGCTAGCGGGGGCTACGAGCAGTACTTC. It is translated as CASSYVASGGYEQYF.